These T cell receptor beta chains were read from a single sample in a study of shared clonotypes between healthy human individuals. The assay was immunoSEQ multiplex PCR, and TCRdb's table has in-frame clones only and misses some. The table lists about 2.1 million clones, roughly 91% of them singletons. Sequencing was performed on naive CD8+ T cells from PBMCs. The receptors stem from a man in his late teens or twenties in good health. Some clones in this sample may be carry-over from other donors' samples. CDR3s include the opening cysteine and the closing phenylalanine or tryptophan. The order of the fields is D gene, clone size, J gene, V gene, CDR3 DNA, CDR3 protein. D genes are given only for firm matches. For some rows the clone size is stated as once, few or many, or as a class when expanded; others skip it.

.,.,TRBJ2-7,TRBV7-6,TGTGCCAGCAGCTTAATTGTGGGAGACTACGAGCAGTACTTC,CASSLIVGDYEQYF
TRBD1,.,TRBJ2-5,TRBV7-6,TGTGCCAGCAGCTTCCCAGGGACAGGGGGCGAGGAGACCCAGTACTTC,CASSFPGTGGEETQYF
TRBD2,.,TRBJ2-3,TRBV4-3,TGCGCCAGCAGCCTTGGCACTAGCGGGAGTATAACAGATACGCAGTATTTT,CASSLGTSGSITDTQYF
.,.,TRBJ2-5,TRBV6-1,TGTGCCAGCAGTGCCCAGCTGGGCTGGGGTGAGACCCAGTACTTC,CASSAQLGWGETQYF
.,.,TRBJ1-4,TRBV7-9,TGTGCCACACACGCTCTCAAACGTGAAAAACTGTTTTTT,CATHALKREKLFF
.,.,TRBJ1-5,TRBV27,TGTGCCAGCAGTCCCCGTCCGGGGTTGGGGCAGCCCCAGCATTTT,CASSPRPGLGQPQHF
TRBD1,once,TRBJ2-3,TRBV7-6,TGTGCCAGCAGCCCGGGATTACAGGGGGAACGAACAGATACGCAGTATTTT,CASSPGLQGERTDTQYF
.,.,TRBJ2-7,TRBV28,TGTGCCAGCAGTCCCCTCGGGGAGGCTCCCCCCTACGAGCAGTACTTC,CASSPLGEAPPYEQYF
TRBD2,.,TRBJ2-3,TRBV29-1,TGCAGCGTTGACGCTAGCGGGAGCTTTTCATTCGGGACAGATACGCAGTATTTT,CSVDASGSFSFGTDTQYF
.,.,TRBJ2-7,TRBV9,TGTGCCAGCAGCGTAGCATGGGACTCATCCTACGAGCAGTACTTC,CASSVAWDSSYEQYF
.,few,TRBJ1-1,TRBV9,TGTGCCAGCAGCGTAGCTGACACTGAAGCTTTCTTT,CASSVADTEAFF
.,.,TRBJ2-5,TRBV9,TGTGCCAGCAGCTTCCGGGGGGCCTCCCAAGAGACCCAGTACTTC,CASSFRGASQETQYF